This T cell receptor (beta chain) derives from a study of T cell repertoires in cytomegalovirus infection. Study-level information: It was the public TCR beta signatures that indicated both CMV infection and matching HLA type.

The germline V gene encodes CDR1 SQVTM and CDR2 ANQGSEA. Trimming removed 4 bases at V and 2 bases at J, with 6 bases between. The CDR3 consists of 13 residues. Of note for this clonotype: What it recognizes is unknown.

TCRdb redid the calling of the reads with MiXCR, one entry per CDR3 protein. The repertoire holds 200,000 to 300,000 distinct CDR3 sequences, with 9.1% as singletons. General study findings and limits: Cumulative public TCR beta family frequency identified CMV carriers with the relevant HLA. The study found HLA-C-restricted CMV-specific TCR beta clonotypes dominating the ex vivo response.

The sequenced material came from PBMCs. The clonotype comes from a human donor in good health (CMV status not recorded). Some clones in this sample may be carry-over from other donors' samples. The rearrangement links TRBV29-1 to TRBJ2-6; D not certain. This CDR3 is CSVAGTGANVLTF. In DNA, the CDR3 is TGCAGCGTTGCAGGCACTGGGGCCAACGTCCTGACTTTC. Full variable domain (rest looked up from reference TRBV29-1 and TRBJ2-6): SAVISQKPSRDICQRGTSLTIQCQVDSQVTMMFWYRQQPGQSLTLIATANQGSEATYESGFVIDKFPISRPNLTFSTLTVSNMSPEDSSIYLCSVAGTGANVLTFGAGSRLTVL.